This T cell receptor (beta chain) was recorded in a study of blood T cell repertoires in COVID-19. The wider study: The samples span acute and convalescent COVID-19 from the United States, Italy and Spain.

The CDR3 is made up of 12 amino acids. From germline, CDR1 is SEHNR and CDR2 FQNEAQ (reference sequence). Germline trimming cut 5 bases from V and 8 bases from J; bases unmatched to any gene: 4. Authors' processing steps: Reference gene primer amplification gave nucleated cell count estimates. Clones were read by immunoSEQ multiplex PCR, and TCRdb kept only the in-frame ones, dropping some. Clone size and the V and J calls come from that table; the DNA yielded D and trimming. The sample lists 260,000 or so clones, roughly four fifths occurring once. Sequences were obtained from peripheral blood. The clonotype was recovered from a woman older than 75 with COVID-19, enrolled during active disease. The chain joins TRBV7-9 to TRBJ1-1; 8 bases are shared with TRBD1. CDR3 nucleotide sequence: TGTGCCAGCAGCCCATGGACAGGGGAAGCTTTCTTT. Translating gives CASSPWTGEAFF. Together with reference TRBV7-9 and TRBJ1-1, the CDR3 gives the full variable domain: DTGVSQNPRHKITKRGQNVTFRCDPISEHNRLYWYRQTLGQGPEFLTYFQNEAQLEKSRLLSDRFSAERPKGSFSTLEIQRTEQGDSAMYLCASSPWTGEAFFGQGTRLTVV.